Listed here are 17 T cell receptor beta chains from one sample, sequenced in a study of T cell responses to AZD1222 COVID-19 vaccine. TCRdb's table, derived via immunoSEQ multiplex PCR, lists solely in-frame clones and lacks some. Of under 200,000 clones listed, roughly 90% are singletons. The sample in question was peripheral blood, obtained on day 0 of AZD1222 vaccination. The receptor set was obtained from an adult in good health.

CDR3 amino acids: CAWSVFSRQGVTEAFF. CDR3 nucleotide sequence: TGTGCCTGGAGTGTATTTAGCCGACAGGGAGTCACTGAAGCTTTCTTT. The genes are TRBV30 and TRBJ1-1; 7 nucleotides agree with TRBD1. J was trimmed by 4 bases and V by 0 bases; bases with no gene match: 11. This CDR3 comprises 16 residues. Per the germline V gene, CDR1 is GTSNPN and CDR2 is SVGIG (reference sequence).

This sequence joins TRBV6-2 or TRBV6-3 and TRBJ1-1, with D unclear. The ends were cut back, 2 bases at V and 1 base at J, with 8 bases in the middle. The CDR3 length is 14 residues. CDR1 is MNHEY, CDR2 SVGEGT, per germline. The CDR3 spells CASSYEVRNTEAFF. CDR3 nucleotides: TGTGCCAGCAGTTACGAGGTCCGGAACACTGAAGCTTTCTTT.

The chain recombines TRBV3-1 (or the pseudogene TRBV3-2) with TRBJ2-2; D gene ambiguous. Per germline, CDR1 LGHDT and CDR2 YNNKEL (reference sequence). Trimming took off 4 bases at V and 4 bases at J, with 10 bases between the two ends. This CDR3 spans 14 amino acids. In DNA form, the CDR3 reads TGTGCCAGCAGCCCCCTCGCGACCACCGGGGAGCTGTTTTTT. This codes for CASSPLATTGELFF.

This clone was counted a few times. The J gene is TRBJ1-1, the V gene TRBV29-1, with a tentative D call TRBD1 (5 bases). V lost 4 bases and J 7 bases, leaving 7 bases between the germline ends. Germline V lookup: CDR1 SQVTM, CDR2 ANQGSEA. CDR3 length equals 10 residues. CDR3 amino acids: CSVGDREAFF. CDR3 in DNA: TGCAGCGTTGGGGACCGTGAAGCTTTCTTT.

CDR3 in amino acids: CAWSLPRQGIYNSPLHF. CDR3 DNA sequence: TGTGCCTGGAGTCTCCCCCGACAGGGGATCTATAATTCACCCCTCCACTTT. V and J are TRBV30 and TRBJ1-6; 8 bases map to TRBD1. The CDR3 runs 17 residues. With 2 bases clipped from V and 3 bases from J, the junction kept 9 bases outside the gene matches. In germline, CDR1 is GTSNPN, CDR2 SVGIG (reference sequence).

The chain has TRBV6-5 and TRBJ1-1; D call uncertain. With 0 bases removed from V and 0 bases from J, the gap between germline ends came to 5 bases. The germline CDR1 and CDR2 sequences are MNHEY and SVGAGI. The CDR3 consists of 14 residues. CDR3 protein: CASSYSQMNTEAFF. The CDR3 coding sequence is TGTGCCAGCAGTTACTCACAGATGAACACTGAAGCTTTCTTT.

The CDR3 sequence: CASSRKGANSYEQYF. The CDR3 nucleotides are TGTGCCAGCTCACGTAAGGGGGCCAACTCCTACGAGCAGTACTTC. This rearrangement joins TRBV18 to TRBJ2-7, with TRBD1 matching over 7 bases. The germline V gene encodes CDR1 KGHSH and CDR2 LQKENI. CDR3 size: 15 residues. J lost 0 bases, V lost 4 bases, and 6 bases had no gene match.

V usage is TRBV28 and J usage is TRBJ1-1, with D possibly matching TRBD1 (6 bases). V lost 7 bases, J lost 1 base, and 13 bases lay in between. CDR1 MDHEN and CDR2 SYDVKM come from the germline V gene. The CDR3 is made up of 14 amino acids. For the CDR3, the DNA is TGTGCCAGCAAGGTGGGGGGCACGAACACTGAAGCTTTCTTT. It specifies CASKVGGTNTEAFF.

This chain connects TRBV5-8 to TRBJ2-3; D perhaps matches TRBD2 (6 bases). CDR1 and CDR2 from the germline V gene are SGHTS and YDEGEE. This CDR3 has 16 amino acids. The V gene lost 3 bases and the J gene lost 1 base, with 15 bases spanning the gap. CDR3 loop: CASSSTGTSRTDTQYF. For the CDR3, the DNA is TGTGCCAGCAGCTCTACCGGGACTTCACGCACAGATACGCAGTATTTT.

This chain links TRBV5-1 with TRBJ1-1; D perhaps matches TRBD1 (5 bases). The CDR3 contains 13 residues. Trimming cost V 5 bases and J 1 base, with 9 bases left between them. The germline V gene has CDR1 SGHRS and CDR2 YFSETQ. The CDR3 DNA is TGCGCCAGCAGGAAAACAGGGAACACTGAAGCTTTCTTT. It specifies CASRKTGNTEAFF.

The J gene is TRBJ1-4, the V gene TRBV28; 11 bases line up with TRBD1. V trimming: 4 bases; J trimming: 14 bases; junction bases outside the gene matches: 12. Germline CDR1 reads MDHEN; CDR2 reads SYDVKM. The CDR3 is made up of 15 amino acids. CDR3 DNA: TGTGCCAGCAGTTCGCCGGGACAGGGGGTTTATCGGCTGTTTTTT. This gives the protein CASSSPGQGVYRLFF.

The chain couples TRBV19 to TRBJ2-7, with D perhaps TRBD1 or TRBD2 (5 bases each). V was pared by 5 bases and J by 2 bases, with 10 bases between. Per germline, CDR1 LNHDA and CDR2 SQIVND (reference sequence). CDR3 length: 13 amino acids. CDR3 region: CASSDGTPYEQYF. The CDR3 DNA reads as TGTGCCAGTAGTGATGGGACCCCCTACGAGCAGTACTTC.

The chain carries TRBV23-1 and TRBJ2-7; TRBD1 or TRBD2 may be the D gene (5 bases each). TRBV23-1 counts as an open reading frame of uncertain function. The V end was cut by 2 bases, the J end by 5 bases, with 22 bases between. The CDR3 sequence is 17 residues long. Written as DNA, the CDR3 is TGCGCCAGCAGTCAAAAGTCCTGTCTGGGGGTCCGGGACGAGCAGTACTTC. Its protein is CASSQKSCLGVRDEQYF.

The chain couples TRBV6-2 or TRBV6-3 to TRBJ2-7; TRBD2 is a possible D gene (5 bases). V lost 2 bases and J lost 3, with 5 bases in between. The CDR3 extends over 12 amino acids. In germline, CDR1 is MNHEY, CDR2 SVGEGT. In DNA form, the CDR3 reads TGTGCCAGCAGTTACGAGGGCTACGAGCAGTACTTC. This encodes CASSYEGYEQYF.

This rearrangement joins TRBV5-1 to TRBJ2-5; unclear D gene. The germline V gene has CDR1 SGHRS and CDR2 YFSETQ. Trimming removed 0 bases from V and 5 bases from J, with 8 bases in between. The CDR3 has 13 amino acids. CDR3: CASSLAGLETQYF. CDR3 DNA sequence: TGCGCCAGCAGCTTGGCAGGTTTGGAGACCCAGTACTTC. The whole variable domain, filled in from reference TRBV5-1 and TRBJ2-5, reads KAGVTQTPRYLIKTRGQQVTLSCSPISGHRSVSWYQQTPGQGLQFLFEYFSETQRNKGNFPGRFSGRQFSNSRSEMNVSTLELGDSALYLCASSLAGLETQYFGPGTRLLVL.

CDR3 sequence (DNA): TGTGCCAGCAGCGAACGGGGAAAGAGTGGCGGGAGGAGCACAGATACGCAGTATTTT. It specifies CASSERGKSGGRSTDTQYF. The chain couples TRBV9 to TRBJ2-3, with TRBD2 matching over 8 bases. Per the germline V gene, CDR1 is SGDLS and CDR2 is YYNGEE. CDR3 length equals 19 residues. V lost 3 bases and J lost 0; bases outside the gene matches: 15.

V is TRBV5-1 and J is TRBJ2-7; 7 bases map to TRBD2. V shed 0 bases, J shed 6 bases, and the junction held 12 bases outside the gene matches. Looked up from germline, CDR1 is SGHRS and CDR2 is YFSETQ. This CDR3 is built from 16 residues. CDR3 nucleotide sequence: TGCGCCAGCAGCTTGGCGGCGACGGGGGGACGGGCCGAGCAGTACTTC. Encoded protein: CASSLAATGGRAEQYF.